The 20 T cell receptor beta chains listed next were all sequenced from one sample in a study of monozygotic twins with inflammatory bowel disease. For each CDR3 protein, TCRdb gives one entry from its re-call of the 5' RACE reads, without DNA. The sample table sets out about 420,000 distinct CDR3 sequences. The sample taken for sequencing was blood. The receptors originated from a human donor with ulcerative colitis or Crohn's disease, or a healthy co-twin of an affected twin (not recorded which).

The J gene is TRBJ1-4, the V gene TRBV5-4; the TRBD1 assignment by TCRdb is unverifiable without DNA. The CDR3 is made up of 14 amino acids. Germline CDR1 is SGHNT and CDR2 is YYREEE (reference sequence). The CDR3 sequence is CASSPQGVGEKLFF.

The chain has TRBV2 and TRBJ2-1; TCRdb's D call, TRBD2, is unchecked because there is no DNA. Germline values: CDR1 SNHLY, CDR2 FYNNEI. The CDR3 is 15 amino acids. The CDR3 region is CASSWTSGRGDEQFF.

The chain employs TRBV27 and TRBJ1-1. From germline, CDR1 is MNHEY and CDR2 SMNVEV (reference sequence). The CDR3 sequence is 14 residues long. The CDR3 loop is CASGGTQLNTEAFF.

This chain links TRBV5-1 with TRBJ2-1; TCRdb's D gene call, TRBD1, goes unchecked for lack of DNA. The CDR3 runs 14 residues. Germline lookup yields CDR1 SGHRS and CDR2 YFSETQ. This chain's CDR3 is CASSLGQGINEQFF. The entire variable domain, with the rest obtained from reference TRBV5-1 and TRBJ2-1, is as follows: KAGVTQTPRYLIKTRGQQVTLSCSPISGHRSVSWYQQTPGQGLQFLFEYFSETQRNKGNFPGRFSGRQFSNSRSEMNVSTLELGDSALYLCASSLGQGINEQFFGPGTRLTVL.

The CDR3 here is CASSLGLAGGPTDTQYF. The gene calls are TRBV7-3 and TRBJ2-3; without DNA, the TCRdb call of TRBD2 cannot be checked. The CDR3 is 17 residues long. Germline V CDR1 and CDR2: SGHTA, FQGTGA.

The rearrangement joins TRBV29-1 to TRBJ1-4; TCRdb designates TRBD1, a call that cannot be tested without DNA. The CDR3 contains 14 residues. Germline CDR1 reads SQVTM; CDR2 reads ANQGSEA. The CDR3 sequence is CSALGGSIREKLFF.

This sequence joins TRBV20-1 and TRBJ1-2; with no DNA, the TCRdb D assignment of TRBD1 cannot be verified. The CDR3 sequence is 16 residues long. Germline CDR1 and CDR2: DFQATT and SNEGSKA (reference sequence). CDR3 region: CSARPWGTEKNYGYTF.

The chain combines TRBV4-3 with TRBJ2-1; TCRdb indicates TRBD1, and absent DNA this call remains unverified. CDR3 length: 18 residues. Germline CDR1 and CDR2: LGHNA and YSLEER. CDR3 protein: CASSHSRGGGGAYNEQFF.

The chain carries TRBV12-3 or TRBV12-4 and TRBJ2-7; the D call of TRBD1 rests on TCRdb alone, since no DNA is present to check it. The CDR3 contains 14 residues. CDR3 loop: CASTRDRVTYEQYF.

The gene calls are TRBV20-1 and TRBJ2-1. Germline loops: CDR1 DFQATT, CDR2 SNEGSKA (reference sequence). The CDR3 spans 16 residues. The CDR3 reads CSARMGTIATYNEQFF.

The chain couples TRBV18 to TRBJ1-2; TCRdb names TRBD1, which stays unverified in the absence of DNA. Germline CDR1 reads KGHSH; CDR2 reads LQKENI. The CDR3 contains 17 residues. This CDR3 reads CASSPTGGQGFVYGYTF.

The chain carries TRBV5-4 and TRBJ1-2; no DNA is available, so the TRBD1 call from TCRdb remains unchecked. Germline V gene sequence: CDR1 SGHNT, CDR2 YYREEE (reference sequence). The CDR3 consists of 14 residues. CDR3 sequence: CASSFPGQLYGYTF.

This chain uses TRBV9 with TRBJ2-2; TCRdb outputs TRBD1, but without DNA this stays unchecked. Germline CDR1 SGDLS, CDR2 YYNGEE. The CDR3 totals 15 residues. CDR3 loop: CASSVRGLNTGELFF. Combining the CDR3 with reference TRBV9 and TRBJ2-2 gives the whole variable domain DSGVTQTPKHLITATGQRVTLRCSPRSGDLSVYWYQQSLDQGLQFLIQYYNGEERAKGNILERFSAQQFPDLHSELNLSSLELGDSALYFCASSVRGLNTGELFFGEGSRLTVL.

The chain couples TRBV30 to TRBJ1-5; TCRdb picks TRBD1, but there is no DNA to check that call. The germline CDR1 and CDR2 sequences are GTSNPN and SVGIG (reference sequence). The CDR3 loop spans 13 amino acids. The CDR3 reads CASSPGAAQPQHF.

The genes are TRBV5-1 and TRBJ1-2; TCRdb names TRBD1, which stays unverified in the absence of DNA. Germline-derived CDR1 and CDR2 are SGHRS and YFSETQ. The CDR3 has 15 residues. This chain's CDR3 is CASSLKQGTNYGYTF.

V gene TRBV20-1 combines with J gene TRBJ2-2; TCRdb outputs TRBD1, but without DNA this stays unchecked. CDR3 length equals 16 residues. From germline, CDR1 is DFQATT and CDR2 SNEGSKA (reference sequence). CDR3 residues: CSARDETGTNTGELFF.

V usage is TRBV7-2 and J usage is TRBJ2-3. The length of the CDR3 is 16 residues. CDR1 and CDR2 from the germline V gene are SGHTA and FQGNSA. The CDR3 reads CASSLVRTASTDTQYF. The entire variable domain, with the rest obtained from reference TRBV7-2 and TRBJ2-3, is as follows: GAGVSQSPSNKVTEKGKDVELRCDPISGHTALYWYRQSLGQGLEFLIYFQGNSAPDKSGLPSDRFSAERTGGSVSTLTIQRTQQEDSAVYLCASSLVRTASTDTQYFGPGTRLTVL.

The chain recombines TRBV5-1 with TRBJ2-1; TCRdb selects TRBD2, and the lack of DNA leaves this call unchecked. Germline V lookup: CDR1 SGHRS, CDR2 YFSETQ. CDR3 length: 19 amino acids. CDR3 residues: CASSLGPSGIRGPGDEQFF.

The CDR3 is CSVEDRDPEQFF. V usage is TRBV29-1 and J usage is TRBJ2-1. The CDR3 runs 12 residues. Germline values: CDR1 SQVTM, CDR2 ANQGSEA.

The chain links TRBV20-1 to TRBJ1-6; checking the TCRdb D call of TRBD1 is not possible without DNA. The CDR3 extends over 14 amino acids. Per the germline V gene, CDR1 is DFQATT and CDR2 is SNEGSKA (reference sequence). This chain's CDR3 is CSAEDREDNSPLHF.